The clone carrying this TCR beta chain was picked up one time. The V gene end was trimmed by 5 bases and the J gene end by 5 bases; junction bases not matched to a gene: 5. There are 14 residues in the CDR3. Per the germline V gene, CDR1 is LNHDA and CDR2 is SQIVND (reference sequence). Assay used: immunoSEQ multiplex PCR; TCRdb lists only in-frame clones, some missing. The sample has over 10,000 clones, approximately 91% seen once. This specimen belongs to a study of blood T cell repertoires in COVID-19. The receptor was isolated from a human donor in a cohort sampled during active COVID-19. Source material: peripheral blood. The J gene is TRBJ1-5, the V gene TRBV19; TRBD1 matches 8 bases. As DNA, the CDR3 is TGTGCCAGTAGTCTTACAGGGGGGGATCAGCCCCAGCATTTT. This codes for CASSLTGGDQPQHF.